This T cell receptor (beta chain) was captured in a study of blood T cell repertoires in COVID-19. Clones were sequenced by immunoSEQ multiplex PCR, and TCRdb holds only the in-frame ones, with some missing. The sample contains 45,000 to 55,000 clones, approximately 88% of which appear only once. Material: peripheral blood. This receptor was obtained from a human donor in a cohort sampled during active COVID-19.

CDR3 sequence reads: CASSLAREQPQHF. The CDR3 nucleotides read TGTGCCAGCAGCTTGGCCAGGGAACAGCCCCAGCATTTT. The chain recombines TRBV5-8 with TRBJ1-5, with TRBD1 as a possible D gene (5 bases). The CDR3 is made up of 13 amino acids. V was shortened by 0 bases and J by 7 bases, with 8 bases between the two germline ends. Germline assignment: CDR1 SGHTS and CDR2 YDEGEE.